This T cell receptor beta chain is drawn from a study of T cells in tumors after PD-1 blockade. The table came from immunoSEQ multiplex PCR; TCRdb's copy has only in-frame clones and leaves some out. The table includes around 60,000 clones, about four fifths detected once. This CDR3 is 13 amino acids long. The ends were cut back, 0 bases at V and 9 bases at J, with 9 bases in the middle. CDR1 is LGHDT and CDR2 is YNNKEL in the germline V gene (reference sequence). This chain connects TRBV3-1 (or the pseudogene TRBV3-2) to TRBJ2-1, with D maybe TRBD2 (6 bases). The sequencing here drew on PBMCs, taken before anti-PD-1 treatment. The origin of this receptor is a human donor with basal cell carcinoma. The CDR3 region is CASSQDRRGEQFF. CDR3 bases: TGTGCCAGCAGCCAAGATCGGCGGGGTGAGCAGTTCTTC.